One T cell receptor beta chain is described in this entry. Its cognate antigen is unknown. CDR3 length: 16 residues. Per the germline V gene, CDR1 is SQVTM and CDR2 is ANQGSEA. After removal of 3 bases from V and 8 bases from J, the junction contained 16 bases not matched to a gene. This specimen comes from a study of graft-versus-host responses after intestinal transplantation. The data were produced by immunoSEQ multiplex PCR, yet TCRdb's version contains in-frame clones alone and is incomplete. Among over 90,000 clones, about nine tenths were seen once, and the ten largest hold roughly 0.2%. The TCR sequence derives from a human donor who was the organ donor for an intestinal transplant. The sequencing used unstimulated CD4+ T cells sorted from spleen or lymph node cells, collected before transplant. The chain couples TRBV29-1 to TRBJ1-2; 9 bases fit TRBD1. CDR3 residues: CSVENWAPGQGNGYTF. In nucleotides, the CDR3 is TGCAGCGTTGAGAACTGGGCACCGGGACAGGGAAACGGCTACACCTTC.